The entry below gives a single T cell receptor (beta chain) sequence along with its context. No antigen is known for it. This may arise from a read error, as a much more abundant clone is one base away. Uncontrolled infection, other autoimmune disease, pregnancy and lactation each barred patients from inclusion. The sample, blood from the first hyperthyroidism diagnosis, precedes any ophthalmopathy symptoms. TCR beta CDR3 regions were amplified from RNA transcripts. The HTBI primer set drove a first-round RT-PCR of the TCR CDR3. MiXCR, applied by TCRdb to the multiplex PCR reads, yields one record per CDR3 protein. Of almost 600,000 distinct CDR3 sequences listed, approximately 15% are singletons. This entry belongs to a study of T cells in Graves' hyperthyroidism and ophthalmopathy. Whole-study context: Peripheral blood samples were taken at initial diagnosis, prior to any treatment. Study results and limitations: Most thyroid-expanded clonotypes above 0.001 were also found in blood.

Germline loops: CDR1 KGHDR, CDR2 SFDVKD. The CDR3 is 15 residues long. Losses at the gene ends were 3 bases for V and 8 bases for J; bases not matched to a gene: 9. Sequenced material: blood. The chain uses TRBV24-1 and TRBJ2-1; 7 bases match TRBD2. This TCR was sampled from a woman aged 25 to 39 with Graves' hyperthyroidism that later progressed to Graves' ophthalmopathy. CDR3 protein: CATSDGGGGSHEQFF. The CDR3 DNA follows: TGTGCCACCAGTGATGGGGGGGGGGGTAGTCATGAGCAGTTCTTC.